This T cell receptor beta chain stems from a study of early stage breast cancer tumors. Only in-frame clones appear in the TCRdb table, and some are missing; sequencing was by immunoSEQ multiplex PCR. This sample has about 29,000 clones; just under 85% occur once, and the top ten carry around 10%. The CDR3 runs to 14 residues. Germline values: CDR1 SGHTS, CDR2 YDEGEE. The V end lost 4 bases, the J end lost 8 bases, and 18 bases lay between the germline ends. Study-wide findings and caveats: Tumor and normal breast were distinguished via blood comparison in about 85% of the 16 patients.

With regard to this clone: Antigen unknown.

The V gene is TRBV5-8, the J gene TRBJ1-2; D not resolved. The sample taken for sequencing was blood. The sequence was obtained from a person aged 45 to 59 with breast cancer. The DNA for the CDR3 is TGTGCCAGCAGCCGGGTTATGGAGCGCGACGGCTACACCTTC. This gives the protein CASSRVMERDGYTF.